This TCR beta chain was sequenced for a study of Graves' ophthalmopathy and Graves' hyperthyroidism. Looking at the study overall: No progression to ophthalmopathy over 18 months defined stable hyperthyroidism.

Patients were left out if they had other autoimmune diseases, uncontrolled infections, pregnancy or lactation. V lost 4 bases and J 1 base, leaving 19 bases between the germline ends. The CDR3 sequence is 17 residues long. Germline V gene sequence: CDR1 MGHDK, CDR2 SYGVNS. The study amplified TCR beta CDR3 regions using RNA transcripts. RT-PCR with HTBI primers came first, then second-round multiplex PCR. In TCRdb, the multiplex PCR reads were re-called with MiXCR into one record per CDR3 protein. The sample consists of over a million distinct CDR3 sequences, less than 45% of them appearing once. Sequencing was done on a sample of peripheral blood or thyroid tissue (not recorded which). This chain uses TRBV25-1 with TRBJ1-1, with D possibly being TRBD1 (5 bases). The sequence came from an adult man with Graves' hyperthyroidism. The CDR3 DNA reads TGTGCCAGCAGTGCTAGGGCGACTTGGGACCCGAACACTGAAGCTTTCTTT. Protein product: CASSARATWDPNTEAFF.